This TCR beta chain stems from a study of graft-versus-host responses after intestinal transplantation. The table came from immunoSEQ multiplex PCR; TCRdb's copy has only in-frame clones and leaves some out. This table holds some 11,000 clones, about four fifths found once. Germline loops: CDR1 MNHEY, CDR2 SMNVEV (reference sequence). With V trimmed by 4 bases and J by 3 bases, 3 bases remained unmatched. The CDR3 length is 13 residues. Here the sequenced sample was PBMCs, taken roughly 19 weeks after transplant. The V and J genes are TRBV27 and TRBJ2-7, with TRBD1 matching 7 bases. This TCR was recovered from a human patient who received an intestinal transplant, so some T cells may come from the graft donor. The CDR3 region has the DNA TGTGCCAGCAGTTCCGGACAGGTCTACGAGCAGTACTTC. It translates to CASSSGQVYEQYF.